These T cell receptor beta chains were read from a single sample in a study of blood T cell repertoires in COVID-19. This table comes from immunoSEQ multiplex PCR, and its TCRdb copy is limited to in-frame clones, with some not included. This table has approximately 240,000 clones, roughly 80% appearing once. Sequencing was done on a sample of peripheral blood. Receptors were obtained from a woman at least 80 years old with active or convalescent COVID-19. Both conserved end residues are part of each CDR3. Fields, in order: V gene, clone size, J gene, CDR3 length, D gene, CDR3 DNA, CDR3 protein. The D gene is left open where the match is weak. Part of the rows lack a size; the others show once, few, many or a class for expanded clones.

TRBV6-2/TRBV6-3	few	TRBJ1-5	12	.	TGTGCCAGCAGTTACGGCAATCGGCCCCAGCATTTT	CASSYGNRPQHF
TRBV7-9	.	TRBJ2-3	16	TRBD2	TGTGCCAGCAGCTTATATGCCGGCGGGGGGGCAGATACGCAGTATTTT	CASSLYAGGGADTQYF
TRBV19	.	TRBJ1-5	10	.	TGTGCCACCGGCAATCAGCCCCAGCATTTT	CATGNQPQHF
TRBV28	.	TRBJ1-4	12	.	TGTGCCAGCGGGACTTTGAATGAAAAACTGTTTTTT	CASGTLNEKLFF
TRBV5-1	.	TRBJ1-2	14	TRBD1	TGCGCCAGCAACCACAAGACAGGGAACTATGGCTACACCTTC	CASNHKTGNYGYTF
TRBV15	.	TRBJ1-1	16	TRBD1	TGTGCCACCAGCAGAGGACACAGGGGGCGATACACTGAAGCTTTCTTT	CATSRGHRGRYTEAFF
TRBV10-3	.	TRBJ1-4	16	TRBD1	TGTGCCATCAGTGGGGCAGGGGGCTTCACTAATGAAAAACTGTTTTTT	CAISGAGGFTNEKLFF
TRBV2	.	TRBJ1-6	14	.	TGTGCCAGCAGTTATGCCGAGGGTGATTCACCCCTCCACTTT	CASSYAEGDSPLHF
TRBV2	.	TRBJ1-6	16	TRBD1	TGTGCCAGCAGCGAAGACAGGGACTCCTATAATTCACCCCTCCACTTT	CASSEDRDSYNSPLHF
TRBV5-1	.	TRBJ2-5	17	TRBD2	TGCGCCAGCAGCTCCCTGCCGGGAGCGGGGGCACAAGAGACCCAGTACTTC	CASSSLPGAGAQETQYF
TRBV29-1	.	TRBJ1-5	15	.	TGCAGCGTTGGGTTAGCGATTTATAGCAATCAGCCCCAGCATTTT	CSVGLAIYSNQPQHF
TRBV5-6	.	TRBJ2-7	15	.	TGTGCCAGCAGCTTGCTGACCAGGGAGGACTACGAGCAGTACTTC	CASSLLTREDYEQYF
TRBV29-1	few	TRBJ2-7	13	TRBD1	TGCAGCGTTGAGGGGACAGGGGCAGCCGAGCAGTACTTC	CSVEGTGAAEQYF
TRBV19	.	TRBJ1-5	17	.	TGTGCCAGTAGTATAATTGGGGGGGCGAGAGGCAATCAGCCCCAGCATTTT	CASSIIGGARGNQPQHF
TRBV6-5	.	TRBJ2-7	14	TRBD1	TGTGCCAGCACCCTCGACAGGGATTCCTACGAGCAGTACTTC	CASTLDRDSYEQYF
TRBV25-1	.	TRBJ1-2	16	.	TGTGCCAGCAGGATTGAAGGGGAGGGTTCTAACTATGGCTACACCTTC	CASRIEGEGSNYGYTF
TRBV20-1	.	TRBJ1-1	10	.	TGCAGTGCTAGACAGGGTGAAGCTTTCTTT	CSARQGEAFF
TRBV6-1	.	TRBJ2-1	14	.	TGTGCCAGCAGTGATTTAGCTACGTACAATGAGCAGTTCTTC	CASSDLATYNEQFF
TRBV3-1/TRBV3-2	.	TRBJ2-5	15	TRBD2	TGTGCCAGCAGCCAACATTCGCGGGGGGCGGAGACCCAGTACTTC	CASSQHSRGAETQYF
TRBV9	once	TRBJ1-4	14	TRBD1	TGTGCCAGCGGTGAGGGGGCGACTAATGAAAAACTGTTTTTT	CASGEGATNEKLFF
TRBV7-6	.	TRBJ1-2	16	TRBD1	TGTGCCAGCAGCTCCCAACCGGGACAGGGGGGCCATGGCTACACCTTC	CASSSQPGQGGHGYTF
TRBV11-3	.	TRBJ2-6	18	TRBD1	TGTGCCAGCAGCCTAACGCGGGACAGGGAATTCGGGGCCAACGTCCTGACTTTC	CASSLTRDREFGANVLTF
TRBV7-9	.	TRBJ1-2	11	.	TGTGCCAGCAGCGACAGATATGGCTACACCTTC	CASSDRYGYTF
TRBV5-6	.	TRBJ2-3	14	.	TGTGCCAGCAGATGGAGGGTTAGCACAGATACGCAGTATTTT	CASRWRVSTDTQYF
TRBV11-2	.	TRBJ1-5	16	TRBD1	TGTGCCAGCAGCTTAGGATGGGGGACAGAAAATCAGCCCCAGCATTTT	CASSLGWGTENQPQHF
TRBV27	.	TRBJ1-1	14	TRBD1	TGTGCCAGCAGCCCCAGGGGGCGCGACACTGAAGCTTTCTTT	CASSPRGRDTEAFF
TRBV28	.	TRBJ1-2	12	.	TGTGCCAGCGGGGGGGACCGATATGGCTACACCTTC	CASGGDRYGYTF